The TCR beta chain under discussion was sequenced for a study of beta chain features in type 1 diabetes. Expressed TCRB transcripts got sequenced, as all isolated RNA was reverse transcribed. Profiled with immunoSEQ multiplex PCR; TCRdb holds only in-frame clones, not every one. This sample has almost 350,000 clones, with around a fifth found just once. This clone was seen more than once but under ten times. What it binds is not known. Study outcomes and limitations: In cDNA sequencing, cells with high TCR expression could be over-represented.

Germline CDR1 reads SNHLY; CDR2 reads FYNNEI. V was pared by 4 bases and J by 3 bases, with 15 bases between. The CDR3 length is 15 residues. V and J are TRBV2 and TRBJ1-1, with a weak D call TRBD1 (5 bases). This TCR derives from a woman under 30 in good health. Sequencing input: naive CD4+ T cells from blood. DNA of the CDR3: TGTGCCAGCAGTGTAGCGGGGCTGGGGTACACTGAAGCTTTCTTT. Its translation: CASSVAGLGYTEAFF.